This note documents a single TCR beta chain sequence. There is no known antigen for this receptor. No base quality values were provided; no much bigger clone lies one nucleotide off. Each donor gave one peripheral blood draw, approximately 0.11 L on average, collected into heparinised tubes. Naive, central memory, regulatory and stem cell-like memory CD4+ T cells were sorted on a BD FACSAria II using a panel including CD45RO, CCR7, CD25, CD127, CD95 and CD27. Purity was above 95% for every sorted population. PBMCs were separated immediately by Lymphoprep density gradient centrifugation and were stained directly, without being cultured. So that batch effects would be minimized, each experiment stained and sorted samples in pairs, pairing one healthy donor with one patient. The entire amount of isolated RNA was reverse transcribed using the High Capacity cDNA Reverse Transcription Kit, so the sequenced TCRB transcripts were expressed ones. Naive, central memory and regulatory T cell samples underwent deep immunoSEQ sequencing, averaging roughly 3.4 million total reads per sample. Sorted cells were lysed in RLT buffer and RNA was extracted with DNase-treated RNeasy Micro or Mini kits, depending on cell number. Each cell subset was processed on its own to prevent cross-contamination, while patient and healthy donor samples were processed together. The immunoSEQ multiplex PCR was used to amplify TCRB sequences from cDNA, generating 87-bp fragments that spanned the CDR3 region. Sequencing of the amplicons was done on the Illumina HiSeq platform. The original methods were these. Synthetic template baselines were used to correct PCR bias computationally, reads within Hamming distance 2 were collapsed together, and singletons that could not be merged were discarded. Reads were aligned against IMGT to assign V, D and J genes, CDR3 length and insertions or deletions at six rearrangement sites. Clonotype counts were normalized to sorted cell number within each subset before computing true diversity and Gini coefficients with the tcR R package. The overlap coefficient, calculated on TCRB nucleotide sequences, was used to measure repertoire sharing. The source is immuneACCESS, and TCRdb retained only in-frame sequences with V and J called. Part of the clones is not carried over; for the studies checked, unresolved V genes explain less than half of this, and the remainder is unexplained. V and J calls and clone size are given by that table; D and trimming were obtained from the DNA. For this sample the table gives 150,000 to 170,000 clones, of which 9% to 12% were detected only once. The ten largest clones capture more than 0.45% of the sample.

This sample was taken from a study of beta chain features in type 1 diabetes (dated by TCRdb to 2017 to 2018). The study in broad terms: No differences in mean age, gender distribution, total cell number or subset yield were found between patients and healthy donors. Across all samples, approximately 100 million sorted cells were examined, and cell number per subset correlated strongly with RNA yield. The study compared the TCRB repertoires of sorted circulating CD4+ T cell subsets in recently diagnosed type 1 diabetes patients with those in matched healthy donors. Regulatory and stem cell-like memory subsets were obtained from only 8 patients and roughly 8 healthy donors, while naive and central memory subsets were obtained from all 30 or so donors. Overall study results and their limits: Patients with type 1 diabetes made fewer insertions and deleted more nucleotides at VDJ recombination sites, implying thymic rearrangement abnormalities. Because the HLA sub-analyses included only small numbers of individuals, any influence of HLA type on TCRB rearrangement was left unresolved. Because cDNA rather than genomic DNA was sequenced, highly expressing activated cells could have been over-represented, although no difference in activation and CD3 levels was found between groups. PCR might favor shorter templates, but patient and control samples were amplified and corrected together, so any skew would affect both groups equally. Type 1 diabetes patients showed a moderate but significant shortening of TCRB CDR3 length in all four CD4+ subsets. Naive, central memory and regulatory TCRB repertoires appeared to be more alike among patients than among healthy donors.

For this chain, trimming is 4 bases at the V end and 5 bases at the J end, and the number of junction bases without a gene match is 10. The CDR3, cysteine through phenylalanine, is 15 amino acids long. Only the CDR3 portion is preserved as DNA: 45 bases, with reading frame beginning at the first base. CDR1 SGHRS and CDR2 YFSETQ were looked up in the germline V gene. Recombination joined TRBV5-1 with TRBJ2-5, with 8 middle bases fitting TRBD2. Material: central memory CD4+ T cells from blood. The receptor comes from a man aged 30-40 years with type 1 diabetes. The DNA sequence reads TGCGCCAGCAGCCTGAGCGGGAGAGCACTCGAGACCCAGTACTTC. Its product reads: CASSLSGRALETQYF.